These 27 T cell receptor beta chains share one sample of origin, sequenced in a study of beta chain features in type 1 diabetes. Isolated RNA was reverse transcribed in full, so expressed TCRB transcripts were sequenced. Repertoires were generated with immunoSEQ multiplex PCR, while TCRdb's copy carries only in-frame clones and drops some. Of about 620,000 clones in the sample, roughly 15% were seen once. Sequencing was performed on naive CD4+ T cells from blood. These receptors all stem from a man younger than 30 in good health.

This sequence joins TRBV4-1 and TRBJ2-5; 7 positions match TRBD2. Germline CDR1 reads MGHRA; CDR2 reads YSYEKL. The length of the CDR3 is 15 residues. Losses at the gene ends were 5 bases for V and 3 bases for J; bases not matched to a gene: 9. CDR3 sequence reads: CASSGTGGRKETQYF. DNA for the CDR3: TGCGCCAGCAGCGGCACGGGGGGACGTAAAGAGACCCAGTACTTC.

In its sample, this clone was seen a few times. This chain joins TRBV9 and TRBJ1-1, with D perhaps matching TRBD1 (6 bases). The germline V gene has CDR1 SGDLS and CDR2 YYNGEE. This CDR3 spans 13 amino acids. V was cut by 4 bases and J by 6 bases, with 13 bases left in between. CDR3 nucleotide sequence: TGTGCCAGCAGCCGCACAGGGATGGCTGAAGCTTTCTTT. This sequence encodes CASSRTGMAEAFF.

The chain couples TRBV10-3 to TRBJ2-3; D may match TRBD1 or TRBD2 (5 bases each). Trimming cost V 6 bases and J 1 base, with 11 bases left between them. Germline values: CDR1 ENHRY, CDR2 SYGVKD. The CDR3 has 14 residues. CDR3 sequence: CAIRLRDGTDTQYF. The CDR3 DNA reads as TGTGCCATCAGGCTCCGGGACGGCACAGATACGCAGTATTTT.

This chain connects TRBV23-1 to TRBJ1-2; D gene unclear. TRBV23-1 is an open reading frame whose function is uncertain. V lost 0 bases and J 2 bases, leaving 13 bases between the germline ends. The CDR3 spans 16 residues. The CDR3 reads CASSQSTYPANYGYTF. CDR3 in DNA: TGCGCCAGCAGTCAATCAACTTACCCTGCAAACTATGGCTACACCTTC.

The CDR3 bases are TGCGCCAGCAGCCCTCTGGTCGTAAGAGACACTGAAGCTTTCTTT. Its protein product is CASSPLVVRDTEAFF. This chain joins TRBV5-1 and TRBJ1-1, with D hard to call. V was trimmed by 4 bases and J by 3 bases, leaving 16 bases between them. This CDR3 region has 15 residues. From germline, CDR1 is SGHRS and CDR2 YFSETQ.

The chain joins TRBV29-1 to TRBJ1-1, with 9 bases identical to TRBD1. Looked up from germline, CDR1 is SQVTM and CDR2 is ANQGSEA. J lost 6 bases, V lost 3 bases, and 8 bases had no gene match. CDR3 length equals 14 residues. In nucleotides, the CDR3 is TGCAGCGTTGATTTTGTACAGGGGGCTTCTGAAGCTTTCTTT. Encoded protein: CSVDFVQGASEAFF.

This clone was picked up a small number of times. The CDR3 DNA sequence: TGCGCCAGCAGCCAACCTTCACAGGGGAACTATGGCTACACCTTC. The encoded protein is CASSQPSQGNYGYTF. The V call is TRBV4-3, the J call TRBJ1-2, with 7 bases fitting TRBD1. The CDR3 length is 15 residues. CDR1 and CDR2 (germline): LGHNA, YSLEER. V lost 2 bases and J lost 2; bases outside the gene matches: 5.

The chain couples TRBV7-2 to TRBJ2-7; 7 nucleotides match TRBD2. V gave up 4 bases and J gave up 2 bases; unmatched junction bases: 2. Germline loops: CDR1 SGHTA, CDR2 FQGNSA. The CDR3 has 13 residues. The CDR3 DNA follows: TGTGCCAGCAGCTCCAGCGGGACCTACGAGCAGTACTTC. This codes for CASSSSGTYEQYF.

In this sample, this clone turned up many times. The genes are TRBV10-3 and TRBJ2-7; D unclear. In germline, CDR1 is ENHRY, CDR2 SYGVKD. The CDR3 contains 9 residues. Trimming removed 8 bases from V and 4 bases from J, with 3 bases in between. As DNA, the CDR3 is TGTGCCATCGGGTACGAGCAGTACTTC. Residues: CAIGYEQYF.

This clone was seen a handful of times. The chain couples TRBV7-4 to TRBJ2-1; no clear D gene. Trimming shortened V by 2 bases and J by 12 bases, and 23 bases separated the two germline ends. The CDR3 runs to 16 residues. Germline V lookup: CDR1 SGHVT, CDR2 SQSDAQ. In nucleotides, the CDR3 is TGTGCCAGCAGCTTAACGCTGTATCCCTTAGTAGAAGGGCAGTTCTTC. This encodes CASSLTLYPLVEGQFF.

This clone showed up just a few times. The chain is built from TRBV9 and TRBJ2-1; 9 bases align to TRBD2. Trimming removed 0 bases from V and 9 bases from J; junction bases left unmatched: 10. This CDR3 has 16 residues. CDR1 is SGDLS and CDR2 is YYNGEE in the germline V gene. In DNA, the CDR3 is TGTGCCAGCAGCGTAGAGCGGGGCGGGAGGGCCGTTGAGCAGTTCTTC. Its translation: CASSVERGGRAVEQFF.

This clone was seen only a few times. The gene calls are TRBV7-3 and TRBJ2-7; D may be TRBD1 (6 bases). The CDR3 loop spans 15 amino acids. CDR1 is SGHTA and CDR2 is FQGTGA in the germline V gene. The V and J ends lost 5 bases and 1 base respectively, with 15 bases between them. The CDR3 DNA sequence: TGTGCCAGCAGCCTTCAGACAGGATCTTCCTACGAGCAGTACTTC. Translating it yields CASSLQTGSSYEQYF.

CDR3: CASSESAGGFGSPLHF. The CDR3 nucleotides are TGTGCCAGCAGTGAATCGGCAGGGGGCTTCGGTTCACCCCTCCACTTT. V is TRBV25-1 and J is TRBJ1-6; 8 bases are a match to TRBD1. Germline loops: CDR1 MGHDK, CDR2 SYGVNS. After removal of 1 base from V and 9 bases from J, the junction contained 8 bases not matched to a gene. CDR3 length equals 16 residues. Together with reference TRBV25-1 and TRBJ1-6, the CDR3 gives the full variable domain: EADIYQTPRYLVIGTGKKITLECSQTMGHDKMYWYQQDPGMELHLIHYSYGVNSTEKGDLSSESTVSRIRTEHFPLTLESARPSHTSQYLCASSESAGGFGSPLHFGNGTRLTVT.

This clone was observed a few times. The chain has TRBV2 and TRBJ1-5, with unresolved D. CDR1 is SNHLY, CDR2 FYNNEI, per germline. The germline V and J ends were trimmed by 7 bases and 7 bases, with 14 bases remaining between them. The CDR3 has 13 amino acids. CDR3 in amino acids: CASNKQDYQPQHF. The CDR3 coding sequence is TGTGCCAGCAATAAGCAGGATTACCAGCCCCAGCATTTT.

This clone came up a few times. This sequence joins TRBV7-2 and TRBJ2-5; 12 nucleotides agree with TRBD2. This CDR3 is built from 15 residues. The V gene's germline CDR1 is SGHTA and CDR2 FQGNSA. V dropped 4 bases and J dropped 5; count of bases not matched to a gene: 5. The CDR3 protein is CASSSLAGGRETQYF. As DNA, the CDR3 is TGTGCCAGCAGCTCCCTAGCGGGGGGGCGGGAGACCCAGTACTTC.

The chain couples TRBV5-1 to TRBJ2-3, with D unclear. This CDR3 comprises 12 residues. Trimming cost V 2 bases and J 6 bases, with 7 bases left between them. The germline gives CDR1 SGHRS, CDR2 YFSETQ. The chain's CDR3 is CASSFQLDTQYF. The CDR3 DNA is TGCGCCAGCAGCTTTCAGTTGGATACGCAGTATTTT.

In its sample, this clone was seen a few times. Within the sample, other DNA sequences also encode this same CDR3. CDR3 nucleotides: TGCGCCAGCAGCTTGGGCCAGGGGGCCTACGAGCAGTACTTC. This encodes CASSLGQGAYEQYF. This chain connects TRBV5-1 to TRBJ2-7; 7 bases match TRBD1. V was clipped by 0 bases and J by 2 bases; unmatched bases: 2. The CDR3 spans 14 residues. The V gene's germline CDR1 is SGHRS and CDR2 YFSETQ.

The genes are TRBV15 and TRBJ1-1; possible D gene TRBD1, 6 bases. V was shortened by 5 bases and J by 4 bases, with 17 bases between the two germline ends. In germline, CDR1 is LNHNV, CDR2 YYDKDF (reference sequence). CDR3 length: 15 amino acids. As DNA, the CDR3 is TGTGCCACCAGCCGGGACACAAAACTGGGCACTGAAGCTTTCTTT. It codes for CATSRDTKLGTEAFF. Full variable domain (remainder filled in from reference TRBV15 and TRBJ1-1): DAMVIQNPRYQVTQFGKPVTLSCSQTLNHNVMYWYQQKSSQAPKLLFHYYDKDFNNEADTPDNFQSRRPNTSFCFLDIRSPGLGDTAMYLCATSRDTKLGTEAFFGQGTRLTVV.

The chain employs TRBV9 and TRBJ1-1, with 7 bases aligning to TRBD1. The CDR3 runs to 16 residues. V was pared by 2 bases and J by 1 base, with 8 bases of the junction left unmatched. Germline CDR1 is SGDLS and CDR2 is YYNGEE. Written as DNA, the CDR3 is TGTGCCAGCAGCGTCCGGGACAGAGAGTGGAACACTGAAGCTTTCTTT. Translated: CASSVRDREWNTEAFF.

The gene calls are TRBV5-6 and TRBJ2-7; D unresolved. This CDR3 contains 14 residues. Trimming stripped 1 base from V and 2 bases from J, with 10 bases between. From germline, CDR1 is SGHDT and CDR2 YYEEEE. The DNA for the CDR3 is TGTGCCAGCAGCTTGAGGCTCACGACCTACGAGCAGTACTTC. It translates to CASSLRLTTYEQYF.

This clone was seen more than once but under ten times. The V and J genes are TRBV5-1 and TRBJ2-1, with TRBD1 as a possible D gene (5 bases). CDR1 is SGHRS and CDR2 is YFSETQ in the germline V gene. V shed 4 bases and J shed 11 bases, with 13 bases lying between them. The CDR3 contains 12 residues. The CDR3 spells CASSSPTAKQFF. In nucleotides, the CDR3 is TGCGCCAGCAGCAGCCCGACAGCAAAGCAGTTCTTC.

This chain links TRBV10-3 with TRBJ1-1; 8 bases map to TRBD1. The CDR3 sequence is 16 residues long. The ends lost 4 bases at V and 6 bases at J; junction bases unmatched: 13. Germline CDR1 reads ENHRY; CDR2 reads SYGVKD. The CDR3 nucleotides read TGTGCCATCAGTGCCTCCGGGGACAGGAGAGGCGCTGAAGCTTTCTTT. Translated: CAISASGDRRGAEAFF.

The genes are TRBV5-1 and TRBJ2-1; 8 bases align to TRBD2. Unmatched junction bases numbered 8, after V lost 4 bases and J lost 8 bases. The CDR3 spans 14 residues. Germline V gives CDR1 SGHRS, CDR2 YFSETQ. CDR3: CASSPPTSGDEQFF. DNA of the CDR3: TGCGCCAGCAGCCCCCCCACTAGCGGCGATGAGCAGTTCTTC.

There are a few counts of this clone. The CDR3: CASSLPGPQPQHF. The DNA of the CDR3 is TGTGCCAGCAGCCTTCCGGGACCTCAGCCCCAGCATTTT. The gene calls are TRBV5-5 and TRBJ1-5; D is possibly TRBD1 (5 bases). V gave up 4 bases and J gave up 6 bases, with 11 bases separating them. The CDR3 spans 13 residues. Germline-derived CDR1 and CDR2 are SGHKS and YYEKEE (reference sequence).

The chain recombines TRBV30 with TRBJ1-3, with 10 bases lining up with TRBD1. Germline V gene lookup returns CDR1 GTSNPN and CDR2 SVGIG (reference sequence). The CDR3 extends over 16 amino acids. Unmatched junction bases numbered 10, after V lost 4 bases and J lost 4 bases. The CDR3, as DNA: TGTGCCTGGAACCTTAGGGGACAGGGGAGCGGAAACACCATATATTTT. This translates into CAWNLRGQGSGNTIYF.

Only a few counts were recorded for this clone. V is TRBV30 and J is TRBJ1-3, with D hard to call. The CDR3 covers 13 residues. Germline V gives CDR1 GTSNPN, CDR2 SVGIG (reference sequence). Trimming shortened V by 8 bases and J by 0 bases, and 11 bases separated the two germline ends. For the CDR3, the DNA is TGTGCCCGCTCGGCAGTCTCTGGAAACACCATATATTTT. Translation: CARSAVSGNTIYF.

This clone turned up a few times. This rearrangement joins TRBV4-3 to TRBJ2-7; D is undetermined. Germline V gene data show CDR1 as LGHNA and CDR2 as YSLEER. V was trimmed by 0 bases and J by 12 bases, leaving 18 bases between them. The CDR3 loop spans 14 amino acids. CDR3 residues: CASSQDPHTTTVYF. In nucleotides, the CDR3 is TGCGCCAGCAGCCAAGACCCCCATACGACCACGGTGTACTTC.